This T cell receptor (beta chain) emerged from a study of shared clonotypes between healthy human individuals. The CDR3 sequence is 15 residues long. V gave up 1 base and J gave up 4 bases; unmatched junction bases: 6. Germline CDR1 LNHDA, CDR2 SQIVND (reference sequence). Template amounts of around 310 ng DNA, around 33,000 T cell genomes, were employed in unsorted PBMC replicate PCRs. Measured with immunoSEQ multiplex PCR; TCRdb has only the in-frame clones, and not every one. The profile shows around 480,000 clones, over 75% of them singletons. Sequencing used PBMCs. The receptor's source is a woman between 40 and 50 years old in good health. Some clones in this sample may be carry-over from other donors' samples. This chain connects TRBV19 to TRBJ2-7, with 8 nucleotides matching TRBD2. This chain's CDR3 is CASSIVKSGSYEQYF. CDR3 DNA: TGTGCCAGTAGTATAGTCAAAAGCGGGAGTTACGAGCAGTACTTC.